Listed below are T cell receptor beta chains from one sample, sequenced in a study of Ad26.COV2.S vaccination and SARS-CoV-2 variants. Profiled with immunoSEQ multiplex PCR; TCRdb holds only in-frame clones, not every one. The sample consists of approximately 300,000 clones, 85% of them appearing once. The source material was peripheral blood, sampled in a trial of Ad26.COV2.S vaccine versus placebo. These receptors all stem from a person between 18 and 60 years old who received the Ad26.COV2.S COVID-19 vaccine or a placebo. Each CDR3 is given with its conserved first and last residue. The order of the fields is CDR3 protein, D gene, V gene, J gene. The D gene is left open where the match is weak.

cdr3_aa: CASSKDGSNTEAFF
d_call: NA
v_call: TRBV5-1
j_call: TRBJ1-1

cdr3_aa: CASSLSTAYEQYF
d_call: NA
v_call: TRBV4-2
j_call: TRBJ2-7

cdr3_aa: CASSWTMFGDGNQPQHF
d_call: NA
v_call: TRBV28
j_call: TRBJ1-5

cdr3_aa: CASSPGSYEQYF
d_call: NA
v_call: TRBV5-4
j_call: TRBJ2-7

cdr3_aa: CASSTDRARDQPQHF
d_call: TRBD1
v_call: TRBV6-5
j_call: TRBJ1-5

cdr3_aa: CASSFDRLYSGNTIYF
d_call: NA
v_call: TRBV5-1
j_call: TRBJ1-3

cdr3_aa: CASSKSPLARATNEKLFF
d_call: NA
v_call: TRBV7-3
j_call: TRBJ1-4

cdr3_aa: CASSLGQIGNSPLHF
d_call: NA
v_call: TRBV5-5
j_call: TRBJ1-6

cdr3_aa: CASSRGGVGRDEKLFF
d_call: NA
v_call: TRBV4-1
j_call: TRBJ1-4

cdr3_aa: CASSPPSLTGGNYGYTF
d_call: TRBD1
v_call: TRBV18
j_call: TRBJ1-2

cdr3_aa: CASSLFVRDSSGYTF
d_call: TRBD1
v_call: TRBV28
j_call: TRBJ1-2

cdr3_aa: CASSPPGLAGNNEQFF
d_call: TRBD2
v_call: TRBV28
j_call: TRBJ2-1

cdr3_aa: CASSLGDANTEAFF
d_call: NA
v_call: TRBV5-1
j_call: TRBJ1-1

cdr3_aa: CASSRRGGHGYTF
d_call: TRBD1
v_call: TRBV5-5
j_call: TRBJ1-2

cdr3_aa: CASSQVSETQYF
d_call: NA
v_call: TRBV3-1/TRBV3-2
j_call: TRBJ2-5

cdr3_aa: CAISAGVRPEETQYF
d_call: NA
v_call: TRBV10-3
j_call: TRBJ2-5

cdr3_aa: CASSIDWGGTGTQYF
d_call: NA
v_call: TRBV19
j_call: TRBJ2-5

cdr3_aa: CASSYTLYEQYF
d_call: NA
v_call: TRBV2
j_call: TRBJ2-7